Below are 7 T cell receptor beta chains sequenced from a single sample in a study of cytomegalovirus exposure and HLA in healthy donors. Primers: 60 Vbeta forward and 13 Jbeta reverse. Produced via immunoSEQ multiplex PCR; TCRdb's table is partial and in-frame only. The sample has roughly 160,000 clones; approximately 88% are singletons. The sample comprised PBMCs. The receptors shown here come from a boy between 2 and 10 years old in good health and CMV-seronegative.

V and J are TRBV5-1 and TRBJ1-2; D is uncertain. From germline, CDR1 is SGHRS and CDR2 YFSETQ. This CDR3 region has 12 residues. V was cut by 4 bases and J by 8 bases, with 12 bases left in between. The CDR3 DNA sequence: TGCGCCAGCAGCGCGGGCACTCAAGGCTACACCTTC. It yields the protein CASSAGTQGYTF.

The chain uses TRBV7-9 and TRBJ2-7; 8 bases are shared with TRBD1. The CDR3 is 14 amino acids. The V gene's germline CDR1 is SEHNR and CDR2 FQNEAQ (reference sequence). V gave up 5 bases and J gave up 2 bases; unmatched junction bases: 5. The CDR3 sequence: CASSPETGAYEQYF. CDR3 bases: TGTGCCAGCAGCCCAGAGACAGGGGCCTACGAGCAGTACTTC.

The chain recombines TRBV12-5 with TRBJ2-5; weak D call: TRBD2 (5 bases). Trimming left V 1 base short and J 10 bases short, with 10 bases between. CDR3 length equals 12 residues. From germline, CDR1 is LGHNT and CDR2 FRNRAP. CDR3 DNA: TGTGCTAGTGGTTTGGGCGGGCGAGTCCAGTACTTC. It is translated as CASGLGGRVQYF.

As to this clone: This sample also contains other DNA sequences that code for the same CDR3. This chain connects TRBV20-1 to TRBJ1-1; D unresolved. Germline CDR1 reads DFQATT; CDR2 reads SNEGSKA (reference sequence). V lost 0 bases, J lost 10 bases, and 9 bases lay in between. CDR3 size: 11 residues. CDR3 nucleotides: TGCAGTGCTAGAGACTCTGGTAGAGCTTTCTTT. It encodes CSARDSGRAFF.

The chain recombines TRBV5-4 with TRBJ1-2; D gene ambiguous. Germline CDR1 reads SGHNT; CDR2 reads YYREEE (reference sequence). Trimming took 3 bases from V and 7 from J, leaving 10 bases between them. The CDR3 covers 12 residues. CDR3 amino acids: CASSSVASGYTF. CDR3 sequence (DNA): TGTGCCAGCAGCTCGGTAGCGAGTGGCTACACCTTC. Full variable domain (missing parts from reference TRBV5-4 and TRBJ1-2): ETGVTQSPTHLIKTRGQQVTLRCSSQSGHNTVSWYQQALGQGPQFIFQYYREEENGRGNFPPRFSGLQFPNYSSELNVNALELDDSALYLCASSSVASGYTFGSGTRLTVV.

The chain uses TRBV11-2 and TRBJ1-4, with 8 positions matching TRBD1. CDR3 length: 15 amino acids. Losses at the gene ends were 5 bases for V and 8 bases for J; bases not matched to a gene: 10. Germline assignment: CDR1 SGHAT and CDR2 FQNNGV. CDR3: CASSPETGADEKLFF. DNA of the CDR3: TGTGCCAGCAGCCCCGAGACAGGGGCGGACGAAAAACTGTTTTTT.

CDR3 bases: TGCACCAGCAGCCGAACGGGTTGGACAGGGGGCACCAAAAACATTCAGTACTTC. Its translation is CTSSRTGWTGGTKNIQYF. V gene TRBV1 combines with J gene TRBJ2-4; the D segment call TRBD1 is taken from the table without a DNA check. TRBV1 is recorded as a pseudogene. The CDR3 runs to 18 residues.